This T cell receptor beta chain emerged from a study of vaccination and CD4 T cells after COVID-19. Study at large: Median time from second vaccine dose to sampling was around 72 days (14 to 241).

In regard to this clonotype: Its antigen remains unidentified.

Trimming took 5 bases from V and 1 from J, leaving 9 bases between them. This CDR3 region has 14 residues. The germline CDR1 and CDR2 sequences are SGHTA and FQGNSA. Cultured CD4+ T cell DNA underwent sequencing with the Oncomine TCR Beta short-read assay. MiXCR, run by TCRdb on the PCR reads, gives a single entry per CDR3 protein. The table includes just under 20,000 distinct CDR3 sequences, over 40% detected once. Specified treatment: roughly ten-day PBMC culture with coronavirus spike peptide pools or control peptides (ViraFEST assay). PBMC cultures, at two million cells per well, received approximately 9.4 IU/ml IL-2 and 8 to 10 ug/ml peptide pools. General study results and limits: The appearance of a median 86.3% of reactive clones in convalescent patients occurred only post-vaccination.

The sample comprised CD4+ T cells from blood, cultured in vitro. The rearrangement links TRBV7-2 to TRBJ1-5; possibly TRBD1 for D (5 bases). The receptor comes from a human donor who had recovered from COVID-19. As DNA, the CDR3 is TGTGCCAGCAGCGACAGTCTAAGCAATCAGCCCCAGCATTTT. It encodes CASSDSLSNQPQHF.